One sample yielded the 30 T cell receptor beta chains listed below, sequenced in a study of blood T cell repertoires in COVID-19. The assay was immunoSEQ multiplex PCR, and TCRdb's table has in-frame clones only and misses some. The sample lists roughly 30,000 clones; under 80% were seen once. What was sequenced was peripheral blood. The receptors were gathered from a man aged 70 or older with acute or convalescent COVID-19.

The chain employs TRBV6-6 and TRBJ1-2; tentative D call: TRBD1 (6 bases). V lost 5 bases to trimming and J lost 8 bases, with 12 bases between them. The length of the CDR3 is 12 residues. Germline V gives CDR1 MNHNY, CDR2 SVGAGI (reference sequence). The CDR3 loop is CASSDRIGGYTF. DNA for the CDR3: TGTGCCAGCAGTGACAGGATTGGAGGCTACACCTTC.

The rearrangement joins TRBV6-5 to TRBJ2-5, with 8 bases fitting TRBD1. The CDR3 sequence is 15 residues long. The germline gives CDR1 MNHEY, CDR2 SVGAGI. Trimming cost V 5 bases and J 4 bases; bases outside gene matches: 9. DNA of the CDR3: TGTGCCAGCAGTCCCTTAGGGGGACAGGCAGAGACCCAGTACTTC. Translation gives CASSPLGGQAETQYF.

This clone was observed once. This CDR3 reads CASGQGARETQYF. The CDR3 DNA is TGTGCCAGTGGGCAGGGGGCCAGGGAGACCCAGTACTTC. The genes are TRBV19 and TRBJ2-5; 8 bases fit TRBD1. The CDR3 is 13 amino acids. V was pared by 8 bases and J by 5 bases, with 7 bases of the junction left unmatched. CDR1 is LNHDA, CDR2 SQIVND, per germline (reference sequence).

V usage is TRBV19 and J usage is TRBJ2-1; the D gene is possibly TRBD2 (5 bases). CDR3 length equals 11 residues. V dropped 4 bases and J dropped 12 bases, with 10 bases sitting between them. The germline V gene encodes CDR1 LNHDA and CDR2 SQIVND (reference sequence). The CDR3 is CASSRASWQFF. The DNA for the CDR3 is TGTGCCAGTAGTAGGGCTAGCTGGCAGTTCTTC.

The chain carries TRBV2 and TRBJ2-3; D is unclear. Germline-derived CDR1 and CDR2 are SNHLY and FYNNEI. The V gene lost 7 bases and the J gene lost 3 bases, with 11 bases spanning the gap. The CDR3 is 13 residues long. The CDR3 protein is CASKRLTTDTQYF. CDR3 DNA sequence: TGTGCCAGCAAGAGGTTGACGACAGATACGCAGTATTTT.

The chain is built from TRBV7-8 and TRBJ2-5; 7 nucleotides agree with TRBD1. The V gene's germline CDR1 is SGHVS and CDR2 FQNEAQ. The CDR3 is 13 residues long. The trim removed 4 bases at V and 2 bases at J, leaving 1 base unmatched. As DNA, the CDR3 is TGTGCCAGCAGCTGGGGACAGCAAGAGACCCAGTACTTC. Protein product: CASSWGQQETQYF.

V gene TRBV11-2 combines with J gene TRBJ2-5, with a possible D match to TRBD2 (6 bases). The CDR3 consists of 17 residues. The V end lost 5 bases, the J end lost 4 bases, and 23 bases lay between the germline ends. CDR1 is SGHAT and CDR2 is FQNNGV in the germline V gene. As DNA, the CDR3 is TGTGCCAGCAGCCGGCAGGGACTGGCTGCTAGGCGAGAGACCCAGTACTTC. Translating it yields CASSRQGLAARRETQYF.

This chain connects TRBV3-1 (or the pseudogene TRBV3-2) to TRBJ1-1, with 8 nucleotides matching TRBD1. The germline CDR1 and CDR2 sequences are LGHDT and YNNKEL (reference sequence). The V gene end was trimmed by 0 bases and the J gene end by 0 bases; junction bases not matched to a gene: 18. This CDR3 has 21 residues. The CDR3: CASSQDRTGSQKLEMNTEAFF. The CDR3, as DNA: TGTGCCAGCAGCCAAGACCGGACAGGGAGTCAAAAGCTAGAAATGAACACTGAAGCTTTCTTT.

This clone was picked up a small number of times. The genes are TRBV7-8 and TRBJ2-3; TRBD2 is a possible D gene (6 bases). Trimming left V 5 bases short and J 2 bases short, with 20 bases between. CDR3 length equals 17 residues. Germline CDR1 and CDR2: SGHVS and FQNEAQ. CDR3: CASSTSRGRGYTDTQYF. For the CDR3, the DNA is TGTGCCAGCAGCACTTCTCGGGGACGGGGGTACACAGATACGCAGTATTTT.

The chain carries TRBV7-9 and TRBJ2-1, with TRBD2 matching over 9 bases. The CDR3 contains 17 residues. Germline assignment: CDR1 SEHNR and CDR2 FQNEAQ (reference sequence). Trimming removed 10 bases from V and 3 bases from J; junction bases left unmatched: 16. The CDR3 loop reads CATSPPIRLAVYNEQFF. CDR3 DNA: TGTGCCACCAGTCCTCCCATCCGACTAGCGGTCTACAATGAGCAGTTCTTC.

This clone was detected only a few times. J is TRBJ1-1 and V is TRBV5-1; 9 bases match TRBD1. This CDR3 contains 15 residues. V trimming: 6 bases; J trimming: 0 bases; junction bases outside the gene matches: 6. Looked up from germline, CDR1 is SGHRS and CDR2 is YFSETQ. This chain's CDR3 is CASKIRTGVNTEAFF. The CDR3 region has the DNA TGCGCCAGCAAGATTCGGACAGGGGTGAACACTGAAGCTTTCTTT.

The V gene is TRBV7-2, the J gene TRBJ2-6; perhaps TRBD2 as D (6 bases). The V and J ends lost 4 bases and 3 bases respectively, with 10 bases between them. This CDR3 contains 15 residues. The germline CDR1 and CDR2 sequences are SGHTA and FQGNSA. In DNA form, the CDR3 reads TGTGCCAGCAGCTCGGACGGGAGTGGGGCCAACGTCCTGACTTTC. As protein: CASSSDGSGANVLTF. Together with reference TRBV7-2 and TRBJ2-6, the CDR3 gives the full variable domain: GAGVSQSPSNKVTEKGKDVELRCDPISGHTALYWYRQSLGQGLEFLIYFQGNSAPDKSGLPSDRFSAERTGGSVSTLTIQRTQQEDSAVYLCASSSDGSGANVLTFGAGSRLTVL.

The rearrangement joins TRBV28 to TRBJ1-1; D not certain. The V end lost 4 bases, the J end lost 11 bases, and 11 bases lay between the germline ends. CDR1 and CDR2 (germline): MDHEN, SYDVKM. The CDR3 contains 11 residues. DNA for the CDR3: TGTGCCAGCAGTTCGTATTCGGAGGCTTTCTTT. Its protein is CASSSYSEAFF.

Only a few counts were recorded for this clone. The CDR3 DNA sequence: TGTGCCAGCAGCCCGACTAGCGGGGGCTACGAGCAGTACTTC. This gives the protein CASSPTSGGYEQYF. The chain couples TRBV7-3 to TRBJ2-7; 12 bases are shared with TRBD2. The germline CDR1 and CDR2 sequences are SGHTA and FQGTGA. The CDR3 loop spans 14 amino acids. Germline trimming cut 5 bases from V and 3 bases from J; bases unmatched to any gene: 2. Supplemented by reference TRBV7-3 and TRBJ2-7, the full variable domain reads GAGVSQTPSNKVTEKGKYVELRCDPISGHTALYWYRQSLGQGPEFLIYFQGTGAADDSGLPNDRFFAVRPEGSVSTLKIQRTERGDSAVYLCASSPTSGGYEQYFGPGTRLTVT.

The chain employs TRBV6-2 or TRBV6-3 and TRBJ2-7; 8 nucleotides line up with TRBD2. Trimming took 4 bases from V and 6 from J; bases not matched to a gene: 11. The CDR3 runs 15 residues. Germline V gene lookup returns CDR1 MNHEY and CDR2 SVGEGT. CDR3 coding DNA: TGTGCCAGCAGTTTGGAGCGGGAGTTGGCTACCGAGCAGTACTTC. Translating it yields CASSLERELATEQYF.

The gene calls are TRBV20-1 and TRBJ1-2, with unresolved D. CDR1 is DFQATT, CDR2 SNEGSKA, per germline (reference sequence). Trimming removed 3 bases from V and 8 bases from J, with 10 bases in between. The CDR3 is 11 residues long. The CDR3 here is CSASLQRGYTF. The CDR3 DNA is TGCAGTGCTAGTCTCCAGAGGGGCTACACCTTC.

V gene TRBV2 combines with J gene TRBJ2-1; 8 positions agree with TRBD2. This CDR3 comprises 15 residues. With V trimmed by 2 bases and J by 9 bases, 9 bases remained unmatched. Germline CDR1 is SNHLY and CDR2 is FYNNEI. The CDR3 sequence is CASSETLAALAEQFF. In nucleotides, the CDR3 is TGTGCCAGCAGTGAAACACTAGCGGCGCTTGCTGAGCAGTTCTTC.

This CDR3 is CSASGGQGFADTQYF. For the CDR3, the DNA is TGCAGTGCTAGTGGAGGACAGGGTTTCGCAGATACGCAGTATTTT. This chain uses TRBV20-1 with TRBJ2-3; 8 positions agree with TRBD1. The CDR3 runs 15 residues. Germline CDR1 DFQATT, CDR2 SNEGSKA (reference sequence). J was trimmed by 4 bases and V by 3 bases; bases with no gene match: 9.

The CDR3 nucleotides read TGTGCCAGTACCCCCGGACAGGCAGATAATGAAAAACTGTTTTTT. Translated: CASTPGQADNEKLFF. V gene TRBV19 combines with J gene TRBJ1-4; 7 bases align to TRBD1. CDR3 length: 15 residues. V lost 7 bases to trimming and J lost 4 bases; unmatched junction nucleotides: 9. The V gene's germline CDR1 is LNHDA and CDR2 SQIVND (reference sequence).

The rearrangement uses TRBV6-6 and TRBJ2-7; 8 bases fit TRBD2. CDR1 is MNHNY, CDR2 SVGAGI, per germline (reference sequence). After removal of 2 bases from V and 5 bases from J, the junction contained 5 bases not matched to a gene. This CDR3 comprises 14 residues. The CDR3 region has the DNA TGTGCCAGCAGTTACGAGGTTAGCGGGGACGAGCAGTACTTC. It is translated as CASSYEVSGDEQYF.

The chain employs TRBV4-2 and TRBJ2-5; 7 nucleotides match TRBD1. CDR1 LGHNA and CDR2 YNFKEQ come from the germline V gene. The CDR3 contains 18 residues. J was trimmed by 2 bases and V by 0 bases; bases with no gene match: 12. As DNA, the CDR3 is TGTGCCAGCAGCCAAGAACCAGGGGGAAACCCCTATCAAGAGACCCAGTACTTC. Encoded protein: CASSQEPGGNPYQETQYF.

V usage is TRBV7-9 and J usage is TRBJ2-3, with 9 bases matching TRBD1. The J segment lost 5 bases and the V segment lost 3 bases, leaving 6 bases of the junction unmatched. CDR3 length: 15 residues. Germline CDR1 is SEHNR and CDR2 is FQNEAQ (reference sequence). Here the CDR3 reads CASSLVGTGKDTQYF. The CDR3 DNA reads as TGTGCCAGCAGCTTGGTCGGGACAGGGAAAGATACGCAGTATTTT.

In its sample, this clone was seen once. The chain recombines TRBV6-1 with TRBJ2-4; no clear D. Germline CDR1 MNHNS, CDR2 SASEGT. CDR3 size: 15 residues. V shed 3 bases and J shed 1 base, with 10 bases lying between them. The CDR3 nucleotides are TGTGCCAGCAGTGACCTAATGAGGGCCAAAAACATTCAGTACTTC. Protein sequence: CASSDLMRAKNIQYF.

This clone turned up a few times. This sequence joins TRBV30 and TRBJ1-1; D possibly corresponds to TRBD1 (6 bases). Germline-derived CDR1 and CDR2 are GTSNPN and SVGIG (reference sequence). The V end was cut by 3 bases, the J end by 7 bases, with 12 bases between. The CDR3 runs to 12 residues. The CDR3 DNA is TGTGCCTGGAGGGACAGTCAATATGAAGCTTTCTTT. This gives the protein CAWRDSQYEAFF.

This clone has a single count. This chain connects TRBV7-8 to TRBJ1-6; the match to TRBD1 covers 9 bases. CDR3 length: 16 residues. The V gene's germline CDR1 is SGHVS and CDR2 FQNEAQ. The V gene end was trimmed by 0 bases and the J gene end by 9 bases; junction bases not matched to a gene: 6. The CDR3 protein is CASSLARQTGGSPLHF. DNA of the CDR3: TGTGCCAGCAGCTTAGCGCGACAGACAGGGGGTTCACCCCTCCACTTT.

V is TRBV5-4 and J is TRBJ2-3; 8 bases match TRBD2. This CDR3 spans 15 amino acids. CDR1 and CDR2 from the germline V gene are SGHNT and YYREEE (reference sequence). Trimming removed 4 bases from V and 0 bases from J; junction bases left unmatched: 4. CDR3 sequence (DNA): TGTGCCAGCAGCCCAGCGGGGGCCAGCACAGATACGCAGTATTTT. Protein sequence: CASSPAGASTDTQYF.

The CDR3 nucleotides read TGTGCCAGCAGCTTAACACAGGGGCCGGGTGAAAAACTGTTTTTT. Residues: CASSLTQGPGEKLFF. The chain uses TRBV5-5 and TRBJ1-4; 7 bases are shared with TRBD1. Germline trimming cut 2 bases from V and 7 bases from J; bases unmatched to any gene: 8. Germline assignment: CDR1 SGHKS and CDR2 YYEKEE (reference sequence). The CDR3 extends over 15 amino acids.

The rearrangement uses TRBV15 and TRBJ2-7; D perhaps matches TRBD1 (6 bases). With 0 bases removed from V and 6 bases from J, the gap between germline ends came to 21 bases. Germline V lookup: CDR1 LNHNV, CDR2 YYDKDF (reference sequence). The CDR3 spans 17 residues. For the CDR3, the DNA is TGTGCCACCAGCAGAGATTCTTCGGTTACAGGGCTTGCCGAGCAGTACTTC. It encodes CATSRDSSVTGLAEQYF. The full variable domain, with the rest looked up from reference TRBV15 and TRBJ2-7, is DAMVIQNPRYQVTQFGKPVTLSCSQTLNHNVMYWYQQKSSQAPKLLFHYYDKDFNNEADTPDNFQSRRPNTSFCFLDIRSPGLGDTAMYLCATSRDSSVTGLAEQYFGPGTRLTVT.

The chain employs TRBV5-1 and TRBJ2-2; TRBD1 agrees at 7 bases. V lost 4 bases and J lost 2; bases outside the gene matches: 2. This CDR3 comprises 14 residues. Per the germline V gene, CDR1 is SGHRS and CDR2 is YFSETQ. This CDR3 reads CASSRDRNTGELFF. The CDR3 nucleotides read TGCGCCAGCAGCCGGGACAGAAACACCGGGGAGCTGTTTTTT.

The CDR3 bases are TGCGCCAGCAGCCAAGAACGAGGAGACATTCAGTACTTC. Translated: CASSQERGDIQYF. This rearrangement joins TRBV4-1 to TRBJ2-4, with no clear D. The V end was cut by 0 bases, the J end by 8 bases, with 8 bases between. The length of the CDR3 is 13 residues. Germline V gene data show CDR1 as MGHRA and CDR2 as YSYEKL.